Following are 27 T cell receptor beta chains from one sample sequenced in a study of cytomegalovirus exposure and HLA in healthy donors. TCRdb's table, derived via immunoSEQ multiplex PCR, lists solely in-frame clones and lacks some. The sample consists of 150,000 to 200,000 clones, about four fifths of them appearing once. Sequenced input: PBMCs. The receptors were gathered from a young woman in good health and CMV-seropositive.

This rearrangement joins TRBV2 to TRBJ2-7; 11 bases align to TRBD2. The V gene's germline CDR1 is SNHLY and CDR2 FYNNEI. V was clipped by 3 bases and J by 6 bases; unmatched bases: 10. This CDR3 has 16 amino acids. This CDR3 is CASSDTSGGSPSEQYF. The CDR3 coding sequence is TGTGCCAGCAGTGATACTAGCGGGGGCAGTCCTTCCGAGCAGTACTTC. Together with reference TRBV2 and TRBJ2-7, the CDR3 gives the full variable domain: EPEVTQTPSHQVTQMGQEVILRCVPISNHLYFYWYRQILGQKVEFLVSFYNNEISEKSEIFDDQFSVERPDGSNFTLKIRSTKLEDSAMYFCASSDTSGGSPSEQYFGPGTRLTVT.

The chain recombines TRBV7-8 with TRBJ2-7; D is unresolved. This CDR3 has 13 amino acids. Germline CDR1 reads SGHVS; CDR2 reads FQNEAQ. Trimming removed 4 bases at V and 3 bases at J, with 10 bases between. CDR3 sequence (DNA): TGTGCCAGCAGCTCGCCAAGCGTCTACGAGCAGTACTTC. It codes for CASSSPSVYEQYF.

The V and J genes are TRBV11-2 and TRBJ2-2; maybe TRBD1 (6 bases). The CDR3 contains 17 residues. V shed 5 bases and J shed 6 bases, with 22 bases lying between them. Germline V lookup: CDR1 SGHAT, CDR2 FQNNGV. CDR3 DNA sequence: TGTGCCAGCAGCCCCAACGCCGGGACACCCCTGGCCGGGGAGCTGTTTTTT. Translation gives CASSPNAGTPLAGELFF.

V usage is TRBV2 and J usage is TRBJ2-1, with 8 nucleotides matching TRBD2. V trimming: 8 bases; J trimming: 5 bases; junction bases outside the gene matches: 11. Looked up from germline, CDR1 is SNHLY and CDR2 is FYNNEI. The length of the CDR3 is 15 residues. CDR3 DNA sequence: TGTGCCAGCCTTATTGCGGGGGGTCGAAACAATGAGCAGTTCTTC. Amino acid sequence: CASLIAGGRNNEQFF.

This chain's CDR3 is CASSLTGDGYTF. CDR3 sequence (DNA): TGTGCCAGCAGTTTAACAGGGGACGGCTACACCTTC. V usage is TRBV27 and J usage is TRBJ1-2; 7 nucleotides match TRBD1. Germline V gene lookup returns CDR1 MNHEY and CDR2 SMNVEV (reference sequence). The junction had 2 bases not matched to a gene; V was cut back by 2 bases and J by 8 bases. The CDR3 extends over 12 amino acids.

V usage is TRBV28 and J usage is TRBJ1-4, with unresolved D. The CDR3 has 20 amino acids. V shed 6 bases and J shed 0 bases, with 26 bases lying between them. Germline assignment: CDR1 MDHEN and CDR2 SYDVKM. The CDR3 sequence: CASSARPGSPGPATNEKLFF. CDR3 DNA sequence: TGTGCCAGCAGCGCTCGACCGGGAAGCCCAGGACCTGCAACTAATGAAAAACTGTTTTTT.

The gene calls are TRBV27 and TRBJ2-7, with 7 bases that match TRBD2. From germline, CDR1 is MNHEY and CDR2 SMNVEV (reference sequence). Trimming removed 3 bases from V and 3 bases from J; junction bases left unmatched: 5. The CDR3 is made up of 14 amino acids. The CDR3 sequence is CASSLGGDYYEQYF. The CDR3 bases are TGTGCCAGCAGTTTGGGGGGGGATTACTACGAGCAGTACTTC.

The chain combines TRBV9 with TRBJ2-1; 8 bases map to TRBD2. From germline, CDR1 is SGDLS and CDR2 YYNGEE. This CDR3 is built from 15 residues. V shed 1 base, J shed 7 bases, and the junction held 7 bases outside the gene matches. In DNA form, the CDR3 reads TGTGCCAGCAGCGTATACGGGGGGGCAGGGAATGAGCAGTTCTTC. It codes for CASSVYGGAGNEQFF. Based on the CDR3 plus reference TRBV9 and TRBJ2-1, the full variable domain is DSGVTQTPKHLITATGQRVTLRCSPRSGDLSVYWYQQSLDQGLQFLIQYYNGEERAKGNILERFSAQQFPDLHSELNLSSLELGDSALYFCASSVYGGAGNEQFFGPGTRLTVL.

The CDR3 spells CASSHVGGPNEQYF. In nucleotides, the CDR3 is TGTGCCAGCAGCCACGTCGGGGGGCCTAACGAGCAGTACTTC. The chain recombines TRBV14 with TRBJ2-7; D perhaps matches TRBD2 (7 bases). The germline V and J ends were trimmed by 3 bases and 5 bases, with 14 bases remaining between them. The CDR3 has 14 residues. CDR1 and CDR2 (germline): SGHDN, FVKESK.

The chain links TRBV9 to TRBJ2-1; 8 bases are shared with TRBD2. The CDR3 has 16 amino acids. The J segment lost 9 bases and the V segment lost 4 bases, leaving 15 bases of the junction unmatched. CDR1 is SGDLS, CDR2 YYNGEE, per germline. The CDR3 loop reads CASSPLPGLEQGEQFF. CDR3 sequence (DNA): TGTGCCAGCAGCCCCCTCCCGGGACTAGAACAGGGTGAGCAGTTCTTC. The whole variable domain, filled in from reference TRBV9 and TRBJ2-1, reads DSGVTQTPKHLITATGQRVTLRCSPRSGDLSVYWYQQSLDQGLQFLIQYYNGEERAKGNILERFSAQQFPDLHSELNLSSLELGDSALYFCASSPLPGLEQGEQFFGPGTRLTVL.

CDR3 sequence: CASSVSGAPLDEQFF. Written as DNA, the CDR3 is TGTGCCAGCAGCGTATCAGGGGCCCCCCTCGATGAGCAGTTCTTC. J is TRBJ2-1 and V is TRBV9; tentative D call: TRBD1 (6 bases). CDR3 length: 15 residues. V lost 1 base, J lost 8 bases, and 16 bases lay in between. CDR1 and CDR2 (germline): SGDLS, YYNGEE.

CDR3 DNA: TGTGCCAGCAGTTACTCAGGGCAGGGCGAGACCCAGTACTTC. Translating it yields CASSYSGQGETQYF. V and J are TRBV6-6 and TRBJ2-5; D may be TRBD1 (5 bases). CDR1 is MNHNY and CDR2 is SVGAGI in the germline V gene (reference sequence). The CDR3 has 14 residues. The ends were cut back, 0 bases at V and 5 bases at J, with 10 bases in the middle.

This clone turned up a few times. CDR3 residues: CASSSSTGELFF. The CDR3 nucleotides read TGTGCCAGCAGCTCCAGTACCGGGGAGCTGTTTTTT. The rearrangement uses TRBV7-3 and TRBJ2-2; D remains ambiguous. V was pared by 4 bases and J by 5 bases, with 5 bases between. The CDR3 contains 12 residues. Germline V gene lookup returns CDR1 SGHTA and CDR2 FQGTGA.

This chain's CDR3 is CAIHITRGEQFF. The CDR3, as DNA: TGTGCCATCCACATTACCCGGGGGGAGCAGTTCTTC. The chain is built from TRBV10-3 and TRBJ2-1; TRBD2 might be the D (6 bases). From germline, CDR1 is ENHRY and CDR2 SYGVKD. V was cut by 8 bases and J by 10 bases, with 15 bases left in between. The CDR3 sequence is 12 residues long.

The chain joins TRBV4-2 to TRBJ2-3; D is unresolved. Germline values: CDR1 LGHNA, CDR2 YNFKEQ. This CDR3 has 16 amino acids. V lost 0 bases and J 1 base, leaving 11 bases between the germline ends. For the CDR3, the DNA is TGTGCCAGCAGCCAAGATCTAAGCTTGGGCACAGATACGCAGTATTTT. The encoded protein is CASSQDLSLGTDTQYF.

This clone was seen just once. The chain carries TRBV4-1 and TRBJ1-3; D not resolved. Germline loops: CDR1 MGHRA, CDR2 YSYEKL. With 0 bases removed from V and 0 bases from J, the gap between germline ends came to 15 bases. The CDR3 spans 18 residues. Written as DNA, the CDR3 is TGCGCCAGCAGCCAAGATCCATCTACCGAAAACTCTGGAAACACCATATATTTT. This encodes CASSQDPSTENSGNTIYF.

This chain connects TRBV2 to TRBJ2-7, with D tentatively TRBD1 (6 bases). The V gene's germline CDR1 is SNHLY and CDR2 FYNNEI. The V end was cut by 4 bases, the J end by 4 bases, with 14 bases between. CDR3 size: 14 residues. As DNA, the CDR3 is TGTGCCAGCAGTGCGCCGGACAGCCTTTACGAGCAGTACTTC. Translating gives CASSAPDSLYEQYF.

This chain links TRBV5-6 with TRBJ1-1; 9 bases agree with TRBD1. CDR1 and CDR2 (germline): SGHDT, YYEEEE. This CDR3 is built from 18 residues. The ends lost 3 bases at V and 1 base at J; junction bases unmatched: 13. The CDR3 sequence: CASSWGSGTGSWNTEAFF. In DNA form, the CDR3 reads TGTGCCAGCAGCTGGGGCTCCGGGACAGGGTCATGGAACACTGAAGCTTTCTTT.

V and J are TRBV6-1 and TRBJ1-2; 8 nucleotides agree with TRBD1. The CDR3 has 13 amino acids. Per the germline V gene, CDR1 is MNHNS and CDR2 is SASEGT. Trimming removed 7 bases from V and 6 bases from J; junction bases left unmatched: 7. Written as DNA, the CDR3 is TGTGCCAGCACCCAGACAGGGGTGAATGGCTACACCTTC. Its protein is CASTQTGVNGYTF.

V is TRBV7-8 and J is TRBJ2-7; maybe TRBD1 (5 bases). In germline, CDR1 is SGHVS, CDR2 FQNEAQ. This CDR3 has 13 amino acids. With 5 bases removed from V and 6 bases from J, the gap between germline ends came to 14 bases. For the CDR3, the DNA is TGTGCCAGCAGCAAAAGACAGAGTTTCGAGCAGTACTTC. This translates into CASSKRQSFEQYF.

The chain is built from TRBV5-1 and TRBJ2-3; 11 bases are a match to TRBD2. Germline assignment: CDR1 SGHRS and CDR2 YFSETQ. This CDR3 comprises 17 residues. The V segment lost 0 bases and the J segment 6 bases; nucleotides outside the gene matches: 9. The CDR3 protein is CASSLGLAGGHYDTQYF. As DNA, the CDR3 is TGCGCCAGCAGCTTGGGGCTAGCGGGGGGCCATTATGATACGCAGTATTTT.

A single count supports this clone. The V gene is TRBV9, the J gene TRBJ2-3; TRBD2 matches at 9 bases. The CDR3 has 15 residues. V shed 4 bases, J shed 1 base, and the junction held 4 bases outside the gene matches. Germline lookup yields CDR1 SGDLS and CDR2 YYNGEE. As DNA, the CDR3 is TGTGCCAGCAGCCCCGCGGGGGGGCGCACAGATACGCAGTATTTT. Residues: CASSPAGGRTDTQYF.

The chain links TRBV6-5 to TRBJ1-1; 7 bases align to TRBD1. Germline V CDR1 and CDR2: MNHEY, SVGAGI. V gave up 2 bases and J gave up 2 bases; unmatched junction bases: 5. The length of the CDR3 is 15 residues. CDR3 coding DNA: TGTGCCAGCAGTTACGCCTGGGACAGTAACACTGAAGCTTTCTTT. Protein sequence: CASSYAWDSNTEAFF.

This clone was seen once. The V and J genes are TRBV27 and TRBJ1-6, with 11 bases lining up with TRBD1. Germline CDR1 is MNHEY and CDR2 is SMNVEV (reference sequence). With 5 bases clipped from V and 9 bases from J, the junction kept 9 bases outside the gene matches. This CDR3 contains 16 residues. In DNA, the CDR3 is TGTGCCAGCAGTGACCAAGGACAGGGGGCGATTTCACCCCTCCACTTT. Translation: CASSDQGQGAISPLHF.

The chain has TRBV5-1 and TRBJ2-4; 7 nucleotides align to TRBD1. Germline CDR1 is SGHRS and CDR2 is YFSETQ. The J segment lost 0 bases and the V segment lost 5 bases, leaving 5 bases of the junction unmatched. The CDR3 totals 15 residues. The CDR3, as DNA: TGCGCCAGCAGACTAGGACAGGCAGCCAAAAACATTCAGTACTTC. This sequence encodes CASRLGQAAKNIQYF. The full variable domain, its missing parts supplied by reference TRBV5-1 and TRBJ2-4, is KAGVTQTPRYLIKTRGQQVTLSCSPISGHRSVSWYQQTPGQGLQFLFEYFSETQRNKGNFPGRFSGRQFSNSRSEMNVSTLELGDSALYLCASRLGQAAKNIQYFGAGTRLSVL.

The chain joins TRBV18 to TRBJ2-2, with D perhaps TRBD1 (5 bases). In germline, CDR1 is KGHSH, CDR2 LQKENI. The CDR3 has 16 amino acids. V lost 0 bases to trimming and J lost 5 bases, with 13 bases between them. The CDR3 here is CASSPPLRGGTGELFF. CDR3 sequence (DNA): TGTGCCAGCTCACCACCTCTTAGGGGCGGAACCGGGGAGCTGTTTTTT. Using reference TRBV18 and TRBJ2-2 for the parts outside the CDR3, the full variable domain is NAGVMQNPRHLVRRRGQEARLRCSPMKGHSHVYWYRQLPEEGLKFMVYLQKENIIDESGMPKERFSAEFPKEGPSILRIQQVVRGDSAAYFCASSPPLRGGTGELFFGEGSRLTVL.

The CDR3 is CASSRTGAGANVLTF. In nucleotides, the CDR3 is TGCGCCAGCAGCCGGACCGGGGCTGGGGCCAACGTCCTGACTTTC. The rearrangement uses TRBV5-1 and TRBJ2-6, with D possibly being TRBD2 (5 bases). Trimming stripped 4 bases from V and 2 bases from J, with 10 bases between. The germline V gene encodes CDR1 SGHRS and CDR2 YFSETQ. This CDR3 contains 15 residues.